What follows is one T cell receptor beta chain and its context. The data belong to a study of low-dose radiotherapy and immunotherapy resistance in tumors. On the study more broadly: Over 26 weeks, cohort 2 got 1 Gy every two weeks, reaching 13 Gy. Every day for four cycles from cycle 1 day 1, patients took 300 mg of oral aspirin.

Indicated time point: before trial treatment. Each eligible patient had an advanced solid tumor, and these tumors lacked tumor-infiltrating lymphocytes. Germline V CDR1 and CDR2: SGHVS, FNYEAQ. Germline trimming cut 5 bases from V and 3 bases from J; bases unmatched to any gene: 7. CDR3 length equals 15 residues. First-strand cDNA relied on TRAV- and TRBV-specific primers spanning alpha and beta chains. TCR amplification ran 20 PCR cycles using constant-region and V-primer adapter primers. One entry per CDR3 protein, called by TCRdb with MiXCR from the reads. The sample carries approximately 84,000 distinct CDR3 sequences, 15% to 20% recorded once.

Sequencing used PBMCs, obtained before treatment. The genes are TRBV7-6 and TRBJ2-3; 8 nucleotides line up with TRBD1. The origin of this receptor is a male donor with prostate cancer. CDR3 sequence reads: CASSLRTGGTDTQYF. CDR3 DNA: TGTGCCAGCAGCCTAAGAACAGGGGGAACAGATACGCAGTATTTT.